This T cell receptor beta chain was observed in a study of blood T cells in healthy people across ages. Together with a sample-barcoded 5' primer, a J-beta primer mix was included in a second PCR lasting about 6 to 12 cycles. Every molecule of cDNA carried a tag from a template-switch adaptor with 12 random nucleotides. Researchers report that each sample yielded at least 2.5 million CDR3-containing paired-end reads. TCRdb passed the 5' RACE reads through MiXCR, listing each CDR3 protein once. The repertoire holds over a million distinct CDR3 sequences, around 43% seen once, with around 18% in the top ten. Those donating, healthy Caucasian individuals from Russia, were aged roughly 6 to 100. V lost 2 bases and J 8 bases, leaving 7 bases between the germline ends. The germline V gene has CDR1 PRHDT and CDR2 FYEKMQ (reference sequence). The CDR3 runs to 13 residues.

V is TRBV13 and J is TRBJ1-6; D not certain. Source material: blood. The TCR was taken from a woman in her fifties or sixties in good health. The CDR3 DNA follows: TGTGCCAGCAGCTTAAGAGCTTATTCACCCCTCCACTTT. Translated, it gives CASSLRAYSPLHF. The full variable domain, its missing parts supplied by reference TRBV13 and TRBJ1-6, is AAGVIQSPRHLIKEKRETATLKCYPIPRHDTVYWYQQGPGQDPQFLISFYEKMQSDKGSIPDRFSAQQFSDYHSELNMSSLELGDSALYFCASSLRAYSPLHFGNGTRLTVT.